The 16 T cell receptor beta chains below were found in one sample sequenced in a study of cytomegalovirus exposure and HLA in healthy donors. Sequencing used immunoSEQ multiplex PCR; TCRdb keeps in-frame clones, though not all of them. The data contain tens of thousands of clones, approximately 91% of them seen just once; the ten biggest clones take up roughly 2.1%. Specimen: PBMCs. Receptors originate from a man younger than 45 in good health and CMV-seronegative.

This clone was recorded once. The CDR3 bases are TGTGCCAGCAGCGCCCCGGGGGTGAGGGATGAGCAGTTCTTC. Translated: CASSAPGVRDEQFF. The J gene is TRBJ2-1, the V gene TRBV9; D possibly corresponds to TRBD2 (6 bases). CDR3 length: 14 amino acids. V was cut by 3 bases and J by 8 bases, with 15 bases left in between. Germline V gene lookup returns CDR1 SGDLS and CDR2 YYNGEE.

V is TRBV29-1 and J is TRBJ1-1; D unclear. Germline CDR1 reads SQVTM; CDR2 reads ANQGSEA. V gave up 0 bases and J gave up 4 bases, with 15 bases separating them. The CDR3 is 15 amino acids. The CDR3 coding sequence is TGCAGCGTTGAAGAGTTCACTCATCCGGGCACTGAAGCTTTCTTT. This gives the protein CSVEEFTHPGTEAFF.

The chain recombines TRBV11-2 with TRBJ1-3; D is unresolved. Germline lookup yields CDR1 SGHAT and CDR2 FQNNGV. The CDR3 runs to 17 residues. V lost 1 base and J lost 6, with 19 bases in between. The CDR3 DNA follows: TGTGCCAGCAGCTTAGGTAGAACCCGGGAGGAAAAAAACACCATATATTTT. Protein product: CASSLGRTREEKNTIYF.

The rearrangement joins TRBV6-5 to TRBJ1-1, with D uncertain. Deletions cut 6 bases from V and 8 bases from J, with 13 bases between. The CDR3 covers 12 residues. Germline V gene sequence: CDR1 MNHEY, CDR2 SVGAGI. CDR3 sequence: CASRSVSKEAFF. CDR3 nucleotide sequence: TGTGCCAGCAGGTCGGTTTCTAAGGAAGCTTTCTTT.

The chain joins TRBV25-1 to TRBJ2-3, with 9 bases matching TRBD2. Losses at the gene ends were 1 base for V and 7 bases for J; bases not matched to a gene: 6. The germline V gene encodes CDR1 MGHDK and CDR2 SYGVNS. This CDR3 spans 15 amino acids. The CDR3 region is CASSEFAGGPNTQYF. Here the CDR3 DNA reads TGTGCCAGCAGTGAATTCGCGGGAGGGCCGAATACGCAGTATTTT.

This chain joins TRBV6-5 and TRBJ1-2; 7 nucleotides align to TRBD1. The junction had 5 bases not matched to a gene; V was cut back by 6 bases and J by 4 bases. CDR3 size: 13 residues. Germline loops: CDR1 MNHEY, CDR2 SVGAGI. CDR3 sequence: CASSRDRAYGYTF. The CDR3 bases are TGTGCCAGCAGCCGAGACAGGGCCTATGGCTACACCTTC.

The chain employs TRBV27 and TRBJ1-5; 10 positions agree with TRBD1. CDR1 and CDR2 (germline): MNHEY, SMNVEV (reference sequence). V was clipped by 6 bases and J by 5 bases; unmatched bases: 7. The CDR3 runs to 15 residues. The CDR3 region has the DNA TGTGCCAGCAGGTCGCGACAGGGGGCGTATCAGCCCCAGCATTTT. This encodes CASRSRQGAYQPQHF.

The genes are TRBV11-2 and TRBJ1-4; D perhaps matches TRBD1 (6 bases). V lost 5 bases to trimming and J lost 4 bases, with 14 bases between them. CDR1 is SGHAT, CDR2 FQNNGV, per germline. This CDR3 spans 15 amino acids. The CDR3, as DNA: TGTGCCAGCAGCCAGGCCAGGGGTATTAATGAAAAACTGTTTTTT. As protein: CASSQARGINEKLFF. Supplemented by reference TRBV11-2 and TRBJ1-4, the full variable domain reads EAGVAQSPRYKIIEKRQSVAFWCNPISGHATLYWYQQILGQGPKLLIQFQNNGVVDDSQLPKDRFSAERLKGVDSTLKIQPAKLEDSAVYLCASSQARGINEKLFFGSGTQLSVL.

The rearrangement uses TRBV19 and TRBJ1-5, with 9 bases identical to TRBD1. With 5 bases clipped from V and 5 bases from J, the junction kept 7 bases outside the gene matches. Germline CDR1 is LNHDA and CDR2 is SQIVND (reference sequence). This CDR3 comprises 15 residues. CDR3 in amino acids: CASSATGGSYQPQHF. DNA of the CDR3: TGTGCCAGTAGTGCCACAGGGGGCAGCTATCAGCCCCAGCATTTT.

This chain links TRBV6-5 with TRBJ2-7, with 7 bases identical to TRBD1. Trimming removed 5 bases from V and 2 bases from J; junction bases left unmatched: 3. The CDR3 runs to 13 residues. Germline V lookup: CDR1 MNHEY, CDR2 SVGAGI. CDR3 amino acids: CASSTDRTYEQYF. The CDR3 bases are TGTGCCAGCAGTACGGACAGGACCTACGAGCAGTACTTC.

The J gene is TRBJ1-4, the V gene TRBV2, with D perhaps matching TRBD1 (5 bases). The germline CDR1 and CDR2 sequences are SNHLY and FYNNEI. This CDR3 is 14 amino acids long. Trimming pared 6 bases from V and 0 bases from J, leaving 8 bases between. CDR3: CASSDRATNEKLFF. The DNA of the CDR3 is TGTGCCAGCAGCGACAGAGCAACTAATGAAAAACTGTTTTTT.

This chain joins TRBV10-3 and TRBJ2-1; possible D gene TRBD2, 7 bases. In germline, CDR1 is ENHRY, CDR2 SYGVKD. V dropped 3 bases and J dropped 6 bases, with 18 bases sitting between them. The CDR3 length is 16 residues. CDR3 sequence reads: CAISELGGGSFNEQFF. The CDR3 bases are TGTGCCATCAGTGAATTGGGGGGGGGCAGTTTCAATGAGCAGTTCTTC.

In DNA form, the CDR3 reads TGTGCCAGCACTGAGACCGGGACAGGGGTCTTCGGAAACACCATATATTTT. Residues: CASTETGTGVFGNTIYF. This chain joins TRBV2 and TRBJ1-3, with 10 bases aligning to TRBD1. Trimming cost V 7 bases and J 4 bases; bases outside gene matches: 13. CDR3 length equals 17 residues. CDR1 is SNHLY, CDR2 FYNNEI, per germline. The variable domain in full, with the rest retrieved from reference TRBV2 and TRBJ1-3, is EPEVTQTPSHQVTQMGQEVILRCVPISNHLYFYWYRQILGQKVEFLVSFYNNEISEKSEIFDDQFSVERPDGSNFTLKIRSTKLEDSAMYFCASTETGTGVFGNTIYFGEGSWLTVV.

This sequence joins TRBV10-1 and TRBJ2-2; 8 positions match TRBD1. J lost 1 base, V lost 3 bases, and 4 bases had no gene match. The germline gives CDR1 WNHNN, CDR2 SYGVQD (reference sequence). The CDR3 is made up of 16 amino acids. The DNA of the CDR3 is TGCGCCAGCAGTGACACCGGGACAGGGAACACCGGGGAGCTGTTTTTT. This gives the protein CASSDTGTGNTGELFF.

The J gene is TRBJ2-1, the V gene TRBV29-1; the match to TRBD2 covers 7 bases. The CDR3 consists of 14 residues. From germline, CDR1 is SQVTM and CDR2 ANQGSEA. After removal of 4 bases from V and 4 bases from J, the junction contained 7 bases not matched to a gene. The CDR3 loop reads CSVGGLREYNEQFF. In DNA form, the CDR3 reads TGCAGCGTTGGGGGACTACGCGAATACAATGAGCAGTTCTTC.

The rearrangement joins TRBV7-2 to TRBJ2-1; 8 bases line up with TRBD2. From germline, CDR1 is SGHTA and CDR2 FQGNSA. V lost 7 bases and J lost 2; bases outside the gene matches: 10. The CDR3 sequence is 16 residues long. The CDR3 loop is CASTLVSGTTYNEQFF. The CDR3 bases are TGTGCCAGCACCTTGGTTAGCGGGACCACCTACAATGAGCAGTTCTTC.